This TCR beta chain is from a study of CD8 T cells in ankylosing spondylitis. Study results and limitations: Disease-linked clones reportedly concentrated significantly in matched ankylosing spondylitis synovial fluid. Certain motif variants had earlier appeared in reactive arthritis synovial fluid and blood. Disease-linked clones bore a CD8+ phenotype, appearing relatively rarely in peripheral blood. Characteristic of ankylosing spondylitis blood, it appeared, was a TCR beta motif comprising about eight highly homologous variants.

The CDR3 is 15 residues long. Germline CDR1 reads DFQATT; CDR2 reads SNEGSKA (reference sequence). V dropped 3 bases and J dropped 10; count of bases not matched to a gene: 13. TCR beta libraries were made by quantitative 5'-RACE with molecular barcodes. MiXCR was run by TCRdb on the 5' RACE reads, yielding one entry per CDR3 protein. This table has 300,000 to 400,000 distinct CDR3 sequences, 20% to 25% appearing once. Only one count was recorded for this clonotype. Its cognate antigen is unknown. This sequence joins TRBV20-1 and TRBJ2-1, with TRBD2 matching 9 bases. The sample comprised blood, either unsorted or a sorted T cell fraction (not recorded which). The clonotype was recovered from a male donor with ankylosing spondylitis. This CDR3 is CSARNLAGLGGEQFF. For the CDR3, the DNA is TGCAGTGCTAGGAATCTAGCGGGACTGGGGGGGGAGCAGTTCTTC.